This T cell receptor beta chain was recorded in a study of molecular identifiers for immune sequencing clone quantification. As for the study in general: Five portions were made in replicates from RNA of 20,000 or 100,000 naive CD8 cells, and four underwent sequencing.

After removal of 3 bases from V and 5 bases from J, the junction contained 6 bases not matched to a gene. The CDR3 totals 14 residues. The V gene's germline CDR1 is SGHNT and CDR2 YYREEE (reference sequence). This clonotype was seen only a few times. TCRdb processed the PCR reads anew with MiXCR; each CDR3 protein has one entry. Counted here are about 640,000 distinct CDR3 sequences, just under 20% occurring once; the ten biggest clones make up approximately 0.9%. V and J are TRBV5-4 and TRBJ2-3; TRBD1 matches 7 bases. The sequenced material came from naive CD8+ T cells from blood, with Jurkat cell RNA spiked in. Subset defined: FACS-sorted CD8+CD4-CCR7+CD45RA+ naive T cells. This receptor was identified in a human donor in good health. Some libraries in this study had Jurkat cell RNA spiked in. The CDR3 loop is CASSWTGSGDTQYF. Here the CDR3 DNA reads TGTGCCAGCAGCTGGACAGGCTCCGGAGATACGCAGTATTTT.